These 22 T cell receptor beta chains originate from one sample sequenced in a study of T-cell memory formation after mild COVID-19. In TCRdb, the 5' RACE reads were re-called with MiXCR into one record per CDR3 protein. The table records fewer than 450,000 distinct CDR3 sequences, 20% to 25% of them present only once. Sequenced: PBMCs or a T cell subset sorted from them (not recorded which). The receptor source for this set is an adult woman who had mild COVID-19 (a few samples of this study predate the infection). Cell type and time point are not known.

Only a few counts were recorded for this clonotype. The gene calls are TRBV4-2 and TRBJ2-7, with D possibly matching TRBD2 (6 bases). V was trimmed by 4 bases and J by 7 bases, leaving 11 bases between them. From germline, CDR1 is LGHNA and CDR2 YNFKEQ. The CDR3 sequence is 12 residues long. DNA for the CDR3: TGTGCCAGCAGCCCAGTGGGGGGAGAGCAGTACTTC. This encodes CASSPVGGEQYF.

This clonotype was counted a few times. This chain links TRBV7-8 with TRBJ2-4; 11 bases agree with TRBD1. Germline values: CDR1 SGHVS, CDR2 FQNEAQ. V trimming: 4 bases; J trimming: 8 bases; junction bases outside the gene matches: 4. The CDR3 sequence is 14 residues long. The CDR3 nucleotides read TGTGCCAGCAGCTACCGGGACAGGGGGGACATTCAGTACTTC. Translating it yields CASSYRDRGDIQYF.

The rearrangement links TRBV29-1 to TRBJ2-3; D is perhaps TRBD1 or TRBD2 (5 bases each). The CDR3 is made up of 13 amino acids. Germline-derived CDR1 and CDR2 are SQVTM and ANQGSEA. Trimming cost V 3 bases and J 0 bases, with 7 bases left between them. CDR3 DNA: TGCAGCGTTGACGGGGCAAGCACAGATACGCAGTATTTT. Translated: CSVDGASTDTQYF.

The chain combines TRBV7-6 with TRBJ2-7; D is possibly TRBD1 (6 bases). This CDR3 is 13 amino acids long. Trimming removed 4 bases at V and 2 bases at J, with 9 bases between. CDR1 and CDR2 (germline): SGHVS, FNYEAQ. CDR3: CASSSYRAYEQYF. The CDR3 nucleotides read TGTGCCAGCAGCTCTTACAGGGCCTACGAGCAGTACTTC.

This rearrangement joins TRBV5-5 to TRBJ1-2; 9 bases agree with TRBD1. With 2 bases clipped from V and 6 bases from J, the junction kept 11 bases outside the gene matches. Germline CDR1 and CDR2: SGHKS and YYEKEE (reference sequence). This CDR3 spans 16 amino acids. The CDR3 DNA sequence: TGTGCCAGCAGCTTAAACAGGGGGCTTGGAACGGATGGCTACACCTTC. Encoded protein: CASSLNRGLGTDGYTF.

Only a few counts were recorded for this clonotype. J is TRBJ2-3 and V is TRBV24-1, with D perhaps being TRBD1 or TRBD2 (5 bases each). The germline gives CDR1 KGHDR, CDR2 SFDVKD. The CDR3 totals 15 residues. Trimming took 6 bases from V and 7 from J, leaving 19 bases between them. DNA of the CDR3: TGTGCCACCAGTAAGGGACCGACACCCACTTATACGCAGTATTTT. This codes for CATSKGPTPTYTQYF.

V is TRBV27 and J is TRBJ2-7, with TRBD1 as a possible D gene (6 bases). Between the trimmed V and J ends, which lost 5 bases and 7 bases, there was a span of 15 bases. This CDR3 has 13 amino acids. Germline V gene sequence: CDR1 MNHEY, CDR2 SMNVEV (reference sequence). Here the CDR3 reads CASSIGRGQEQYF. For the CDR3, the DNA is TGTGCCAGCAGTATAGGCAGGGGTCAAGAGCAGTACTTC.

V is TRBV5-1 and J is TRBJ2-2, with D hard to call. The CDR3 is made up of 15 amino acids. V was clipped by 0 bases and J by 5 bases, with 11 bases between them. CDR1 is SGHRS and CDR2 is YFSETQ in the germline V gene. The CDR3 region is CASSLGPPRTGELFF. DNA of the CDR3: TGCGCCAGCAGCTTGGGGCCACCCCGGACCGGGGAGCTGTTTTTT.

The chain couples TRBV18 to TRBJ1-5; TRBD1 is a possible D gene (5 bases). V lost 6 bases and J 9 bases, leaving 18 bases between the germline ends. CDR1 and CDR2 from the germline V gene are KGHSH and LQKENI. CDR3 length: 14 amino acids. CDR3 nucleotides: TGTGCCAGCTCTCAGATCGGGGCGGGTTGGCCCCAGCATTTT. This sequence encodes CASSQIGAGWPQHF.

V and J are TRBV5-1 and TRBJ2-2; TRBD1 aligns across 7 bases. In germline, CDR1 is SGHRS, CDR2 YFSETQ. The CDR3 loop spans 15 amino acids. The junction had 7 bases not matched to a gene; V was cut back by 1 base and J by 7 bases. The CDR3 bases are TGCGCCAGCAGCTTGAGGGGGCCGATGGGCGGGGAGCTGTTTTTT. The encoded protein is CASSLRGPMGGELFF.

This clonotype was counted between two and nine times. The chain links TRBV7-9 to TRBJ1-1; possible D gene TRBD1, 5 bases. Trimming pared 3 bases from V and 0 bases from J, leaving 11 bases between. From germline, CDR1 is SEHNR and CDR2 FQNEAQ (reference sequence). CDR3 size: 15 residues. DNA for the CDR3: TGTGCCAGCAGCTTTAGGGGCGGAATGAACACTGAAGCTTTCTTT. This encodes CASSFRGGMNTEAFF. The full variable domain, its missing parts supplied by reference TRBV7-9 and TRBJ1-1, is DTGVSQNPRHKITKRGQNVTFRCDPISEHNRLYWYRQTLGQGPEFLTYFQNEAQLEKSRLLSDRFSAERPKGSFSTLEIQRTEQGDSAMYLCASSFRGGMNTEAFFGQGTRLTVV.

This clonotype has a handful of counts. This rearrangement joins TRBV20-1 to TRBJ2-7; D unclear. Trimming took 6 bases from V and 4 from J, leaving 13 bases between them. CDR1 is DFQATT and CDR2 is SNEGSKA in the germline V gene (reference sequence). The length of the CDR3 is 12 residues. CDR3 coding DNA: TGCAGTGCCAGCCCCCGTGGGTACGAGCAGTACTTC. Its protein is CSASPRGYEQYF.

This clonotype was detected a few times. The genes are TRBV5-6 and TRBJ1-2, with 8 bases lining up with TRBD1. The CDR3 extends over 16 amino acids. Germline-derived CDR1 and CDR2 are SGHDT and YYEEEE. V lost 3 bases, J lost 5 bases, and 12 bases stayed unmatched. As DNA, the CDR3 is TGTGCCAGCAGCTCACGACCCCGGACAGGGAGATATGGCTACACCTTC. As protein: CASSSRPRTGRYGYTF.

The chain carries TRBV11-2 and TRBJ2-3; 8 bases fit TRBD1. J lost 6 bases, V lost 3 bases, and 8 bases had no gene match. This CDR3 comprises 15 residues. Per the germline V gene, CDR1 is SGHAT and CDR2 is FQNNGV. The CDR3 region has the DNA TGTGCCAGCAGCTTTGGGACAGGCACTAGGGATACGCAGTATTTT. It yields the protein CASSFGTGTRDTQYF.

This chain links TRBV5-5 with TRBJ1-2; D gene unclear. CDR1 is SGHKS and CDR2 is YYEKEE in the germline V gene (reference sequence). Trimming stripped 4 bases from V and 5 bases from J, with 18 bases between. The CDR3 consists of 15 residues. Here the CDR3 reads CASSMDPSRLYGYTF. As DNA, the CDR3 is TGTGCCAGCAGCATGGACCCCTCTAGACTTTATGGCTACACCTTC. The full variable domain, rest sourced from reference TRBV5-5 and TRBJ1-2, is DAGVTQSPTHLIKTRGQQVTLRCSPISGHKSVSWYQQVLGQGPQFIFQYYEKEERGRGNFPDRFSARQFPNYSSELNVNALLLGDSALYLCASSMDPSRLYGYTFGSGTRLTVV.

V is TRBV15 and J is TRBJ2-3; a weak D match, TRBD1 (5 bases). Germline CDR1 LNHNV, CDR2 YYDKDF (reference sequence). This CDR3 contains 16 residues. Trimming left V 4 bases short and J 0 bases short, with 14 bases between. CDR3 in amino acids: CATSKYRAGSTDTQYF. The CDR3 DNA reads TGTGCCACCAGCAAATACCGGGCAGGGAGCACAGATACGCAGTATTTT.

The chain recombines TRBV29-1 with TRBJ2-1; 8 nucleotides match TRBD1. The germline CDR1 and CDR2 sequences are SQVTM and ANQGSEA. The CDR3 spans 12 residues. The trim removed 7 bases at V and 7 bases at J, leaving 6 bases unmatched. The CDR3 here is CSATGGPNEQFF. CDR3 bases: TGCAGCGCCACAGGGGGACCTAATGAGCAGTTCTTC.

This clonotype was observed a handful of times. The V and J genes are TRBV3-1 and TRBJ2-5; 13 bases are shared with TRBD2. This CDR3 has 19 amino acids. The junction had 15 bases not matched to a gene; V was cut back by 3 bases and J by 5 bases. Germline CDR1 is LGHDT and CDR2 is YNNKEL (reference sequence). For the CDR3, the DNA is TGTGCCAGCAGCCATCTTGGGGGGACTAGCGGGGCCTACGGGGAGACCCAGTACTTC. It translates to CASSHLGGTSGAYGETQYF.

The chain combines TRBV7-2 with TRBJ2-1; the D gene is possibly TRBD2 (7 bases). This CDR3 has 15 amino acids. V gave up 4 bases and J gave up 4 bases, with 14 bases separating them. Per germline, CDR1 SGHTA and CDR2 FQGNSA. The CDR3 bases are TGTGCCAGCAGCTCGAGGGGGGGAGAATACAATGAGCAGTTCTTC. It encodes CASSSRGGEYNEQFF.

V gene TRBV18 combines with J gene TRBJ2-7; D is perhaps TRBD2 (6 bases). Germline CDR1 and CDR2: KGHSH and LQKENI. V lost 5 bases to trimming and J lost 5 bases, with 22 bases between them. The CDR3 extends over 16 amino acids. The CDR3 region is CASSASLPAEGNEQYF. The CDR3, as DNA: TGTGCCAGCTCAGCGTCCTTACCCGCGGAGGGGAACGAGCAGTACTTC.

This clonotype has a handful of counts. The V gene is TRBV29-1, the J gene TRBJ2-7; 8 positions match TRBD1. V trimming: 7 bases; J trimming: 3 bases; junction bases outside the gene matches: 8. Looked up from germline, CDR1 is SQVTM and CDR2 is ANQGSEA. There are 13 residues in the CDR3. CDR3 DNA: TGCAGCGCTCTGGGACAGGACGACTACGAGCAGTACTTC. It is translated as CSALGQDDYEQYF.

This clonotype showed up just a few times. CDR3 nucleotides: TGTGCCAGCAGCGTAGGATTGCAGTCCTACGAGCAGTACTTC. Translated: CASSVGLQSYEQYF. This chain connects TRBV9 to TRBJ2-7, with no clear D. V was trimmed by 0 bases and J by 1 base, leaving 8 bases between them. Germline V gives CDR1 SGDLS, CDR2 YYNGEE. This CDR3 has 14 amino acids.